The rows below give T cell receptor beta chains drawn from one sample of a study of blood T cell repertoires in COVID-19. Data came from immunoSEQ multiplex PCR; TCRdb stores just in-frame clones and leaves some out. Here the sample spans around 320,000 clones, roughly nine tenths being singletons. Sequencing was carried out using PBMCs or T cells enriched from blood (not recorded which). The source is a young woman who had been exposed to COVID-19. Both conserved end residues are part of each CDR3. The D gene is left open where the match is weak. Size is omitted from some rows. Given values are once, few, many or a class for expanded clones.

size,J,V,D,DNA,CDR3
NA,TRBJ1-1,TRBV7-9,NA,TGTGCCAGCATCAGCTCAGGGGTAAACACTGAAGCTTTCTTT,CASISSGVNTEAFF
NA,TRBJ1-2,TRBV7-8,TRBD1,TGTGCCAGCAGCTTAGCGCCGGACAGGGGCTACGGCTACACCTTC,CASSLAPDRGYGYTF
NA,TRBJ2-7,TRBV27,TRBD2,TGTGCCAGCAGTTTCCGAGGGAGGGTCAGGAACGAGCAGTACTTC,CASSFRGRVRNEQYF
NA,TRBJ2-2,TRBV29-1,NA,TGCAGCGTTGGAGCCCGAACGAACACCGGGGAGCTGTTTTTT,CSVGARTNTGELFF
NA,TRBJ1-2,TRBV14,NA,TGTGCCAGCAGCCAAAACAGGGCAGGGGATGGCTACACCTTC,CASSQNRAGDGYTF
NA,TRBJ1-1,TRBV24-1,NA,TGTGCCACCAGTGATGGATTGACTCAAGTATCTGAAGCTTTCTTT,CATSDGLTQVSEAFF
NA,TRBJ2-1,TRBV5-1,TRBD2,TGCGCCAGCAGCTTGGGAGCGGGGGGAACGTACAATGAGCAGTTCTTC,CASSLGAGGTYNEQFF
NA,TRBJ1-6,TRBV5-1,TRBD1,TGCGCCGGACTCCCCGGGACAGGGGATTCACCCCTCCACTTT,CAGLPGTGDSPLHF
NA,TRBJ1-1,TRBV10-3,TRBD1,TGTGCCATCAGACCCCAGGGGGGTGGTACTGAAGCTTTCTTT,CAIRPQGGGTEAFF
NA,TRBJ1-2,TRBV15,TRBD1,TGTGCCACCAGCAGAGCAGGGACAGTCTTAGCTGAGGGCTACACCTTC,CATSRAGTVLAEGYTF
NA,TRBJ2-5,TRBV5-1,NA,TGCGCCAGCAGCTTTCGGCCAGCGGGCGCCGAACGGGGAGAGACCCAGTACTTC,CASSFRPAGAERGETQYF
NA,TRBJ1-5,TRBV2,NA,TGTGCCAGCAGGAAGTGGGGCGATCAGCCCCAGCATTTT,CASRKWGDQPQHF
NA,TRBJ1-2,TRBV7-7,NA,TGTGCCAGCAGCTTAACTGACATGGACTATGGCTACACCTTC,CASSLTDMDYGYTF
NA,TRBJ1-5,TRBV16,TRBD1,TGTGCCAGCAGCCCACGGGGACAGGGAAAGCCCCAGCATTTT,CASSPRGQGKPQHF
once,TRBJ1-5,TRBV19,NA,TGTGCCAGTAGTGCACAGGGAATTAGCAATCAGCCCCAGCATTTT,CASSAQGISNQPQHF
few,TRBJ2-7,TRBV29-1,TRBD1,TGCAGCGCACTGACAGGGACCTACGAGCAGTACTTC,CSALTGTYEQYF
NA,TRBJ1-1,TRBV30,NA,TGTGCCTGGAGGAACCCTGCGGAGGCTGAAGCTTTCTTT,CAWRNPAEAEAFF
NA,TRBJ1-5,TRBV7-2,TRBD1,TGTGCCAGCAGCTTTGGACAGGGGAATCAGCCCCAGCATTTT,CASSFGQGNQPQHF
NA,TRBJ1-6,TRBV11-2,NA,TGTGCCAGCAGCCAAACCGGGACAACAAATTCACCCCTCCACTTT,CASSQTGTTNSPLHF
NA,TRBJ2-1,TRBV12-3/TRBV12-4,NA,TGTGCCAGCAGCCGAACCCCAGGGGTCGGGCAGTTCTTC,CASSRTPGVGQFF
NA,TRBJ2-2,TRBV19,TRBD1,TGTGCCAGTAGTATCCGGGACAGGGGGCCCGGGGAGCTGTTTTTT,CASSIRDRGPGELFF
NA,TRBJ1-1,TRBV7-2,NA,TGTGCCAGCAGCTTAGGAATGGGGCTCCTGAACACTGAAGCTTTCTTT,CASSLGMGLLNTEAFF
NA,TRBJ2-7,TRBV9,NA,TGTGCCAGCAGCGTAGACGGGGTCTCCTACGAGCAGTACTTC,CASSVDGVSYEQYF
few,TRBJ2-3,TRBV10-2,NA,TGCGCCAGCTCGAGGGGGGGGACAGATACGCAGTATTTT,CASSRGGTDTQYF
NA,TRBJ2-1,TRBV9,NA,TGTGCCAGCAGCCCCCCGGGGGGCTACGGATATGAGCAGTTCTTC,CASSPPGGYGYEQFF
NA,TRBJ2-2,TRBV7-9,NA,TGTGCCAGCAGCTCCTCAACAACGAACACCGGGGAGCTGTTTTTT,CASSSSTTNTGELFF
NA,TRBJ2-7,TRBV4-1,NA,TGCGCCAGCAGCCAGGACCGCGGGACTTGGAAGTACTTC,CASSQDRGTWKYF
NA,TRBJ1-2,TRBV5-1,TRBD1,TGCGCCAGCAGCCGAGGGACAGGGGAGGCTGGCTACACCTTC,CASSRGTGEAGYTF
NA,TRBJ1-6,TRBV5-4,NA,TGTGCCAGCAGCTTAGGAGGGCAGACTAATTCACCCCTCCACTTT,CASSLGGQTNSPLHF
once,TRBJ1-6,TRBV19,NA,TGTGCCAGTAGTATAGGCTACGGTAATTCACCCCTCCACTTT,CASSIGYGNSPLHF